The T cell receptor beta chain described here comes from a study of cytomegalovirus exposure and HLA in healthy donors. Broader study findings: According to the study, roughly 180 TCR beta chains were cytomegalovirus-associated. Follow-up analysis later connected one missense variant in DCLRE1C with trimming of TCR beta V- and J-genes. Reported performance of the classifier showed diagnosis of cytomegalovirus status with high specificity and sensitivity.

This clone came up once. Antigen unknown. CDR1 and CDR2 from the germline V gene are SGHTA and FQGNSA. The germline V and J ends were trimmed by 7 bases and 0 bases, with 12 bases remaining between them. The CDR3 spans 14 residues. The PCR was carried out with 60 Vbeta primers and 13 Jbeta primers. TCRdb keeps only in-frame clones here, not all; method: immunoSEQ multiplex PCR. Of around 140,000 clones listed, approximately 85% are singletons. The chain uses TRBV7-2 and TRBJ1-1; tentatively, D is TRBD1 (5 bases). The sequence came from a woman aged 40 to 50 in good health and CMV-seronegative. Sequenced input: PBMCs. CDR3 amino acids: CASNYRTMNTEAFF. CDR3 in DNA: TGTGCCAGCAACTACAGGACTATGAACACTGAAGCTTTCTTT.